This TCR beta chain is drawn from a study of T cells in women clearing cervical HPV infection. Notes on the study in general: Controls had more TRBV6-7 (about 0.16%) than cases (approximately 0.11%). Timing of associations relative to infection is unclear; T-cell subsets were not isolated. T-cell numbers per sample were unknown and may explain richness differences.

Profiling relied on immunoSEQ multiplex PCR, and the TCRdb table lists in-frame clones only, not all of them. The listing records under 45,000 clones. Turning to this clone: What it binds is not known. The read ends 3 residues shy of where the CDR3 ends; the end is completed using the germline J gene.

This CDR3 is 17 amino acids long. V gave up 0 bases and J gave up 5 bases, with 20 bases separating them. The receptor was derived from a woman aged 18 to 75 with a cervical HPV16 infection that either progressed to CIN3+ or cleared (not recorded which). The rearrangement joins TRBV23-1 to TRBJ2-7; TRBD1 might be the D (5 bases). TRBV23-1 has ORF status, its function being uncertain. The sequenced sample consisted of blood buffy coat. CDR3 DNA (partial): TGCGCCAGCAGTCAATCCGTTTGTAACAGGTCGTCTAACGAG. Its translation: CASSQSVCNRSSNE. Given in full, the CDR3 is CASSQSVCNRSSNEQYF.